This entry features one TCR beta chain sequence. As yet, its antigen is unknown. Data came from immunoSEQ multiplex PCR; TCRdb stores just in-frame clones and leaves some out. The sample lists approximately 60,000 clones, 84% occurring once. The entry originates in a study of OX40 agonist ivuxolimab in advanced cancers. Findings of the study overall: It was not determined which antigens were specifically recognized by the peripheral T cells that had undergone clonal expansion.

The clonotype comes from an adult with an advanced solid tumor such as melanoma, head and neck, liver or kidney cancer. The input for sequencing was CD4+ or CD8+ T cells sorted from blood, taken in a trial of the OX40 agonist ivuxolimab.

CDR3 sequence (DNA): TGTGCCACCAGCAGACCCGGGACAGGGGTCGAGCAGTACTTC. It is translated as CATSRPGTGVEQYF. The chain recombines TRBV15 with TRBJ2-7; 10 positions match TRBD1. The V segment lost 2 bases and the J segment 6 bases; nucleotides outside the gene matches: 4. The germline V gene has CDR1 LNHNV and CDR2 YYDKDF (reference sequence). This CDR3 contains 14 residues.